These 31 T cell receptor beta chains came from one sample sequenced in a study of graft-versus-host responses after intestinal transplantation. Sequencing used immunoSEQ multiplex PCR; TCRdb keeps in-frame clones, though not all of them. The table includes over 15,000 clones, approximately 90% detected once. This sample comprised PBMCs, obtained roughly 390 days after transplant. These receptors originate from a human patient who received an intestinal transplant, so some T cells may come from the graft donor.

The genes are TRBV4-1 and TRBJ2-5; 14 bases line up with TRBD2. Germline-derived CDR1 and CDR2 are MGHRA and YSYEKL. Germline trimming cut 6 bases from V and 3 bases from J; bases unmatched to any gene: 6. CDR3 size: 16 residues. The CDR3 region is CASRQRGLAGEETQYF. The CDR3 DNA follows: TGCGCCAGCAGGCAGAGGGGACTAGCGGGGGAAGAGACCCAGTACTTC.

CDR3 region: CASSPGGSNTGELFF. The CDR3 nucleotides read TGTGCCAGCAGCCCTGGAGGCTCGAACACCGGGGAGCTGTTTTTT. V is TRBV9 and J is TRBJ2-2; weak D call: TRBD2 (5 bases). V gave up 4 bases and J gave up 0 bases, with 10 bases separating them. Germline lookup yields CDR1 SGDLS and CDR2 YYNGEE. The CDR3 has 15 residues.

The chain couples TRBV6-4 to TRBJ2-6, with D possibly matching TRBD1 (6 bases). The CDR3 is made up of 16 amino acids. The germline V gene has CDR1 MRHNA and CDR2 SNTAGT. V was clipped by 5 bases and J by 1 base, with 12 bases between them. The CDR3 spells CASSRDTRSGANVLTF. CDR3 DNA sequence: TGTGCCAGCAGTCGGGACACTAGGTCTGGGGCCAACGTCCTGACTTTC.

The CDR3 DNA reads TGTGCCAGCAGCCTCCTAGGGACAGGGAACACTGAAGCTTTCTTT. Residues: CASSLLGTGNTEAFF. The chain recombines TRBV7-2 with TRBJ1-1, with 8 bases matching TRBD1. CDR1 and CDR2 (germline): SGHTA, FQGNSA. The trim removed 5 bases at V and 1 base at J, leaving 6 bases unmatched. This CDR3 has 15 amino acids.

V usage is TRBV29-1 and J usage is TRBJ1-3; D may be TRBD1 (6 bases). Germline V gives CDR1 SQVTM, CDR2 ANQGSEA. This CDR3 comprises 13 residues. Trimming pared 2 bases from V and 4 bases from J, leaving 9 bases between. The CDR3 coding sequence is TGCAGCGTTGAACCCGACAGGGGAAACACCATATATTTT. Translation: CSVEPDRGNTIYF.

This chain connects TRBV10-2 to TRBJ1-1; a weak D match, TRBD1 (5 bases). CDR3 length: 14 residues. The V gene's germline CDR1 is WSHSY and CDR2 SAAADI. Trimming left V 8 bases short and J 2 bases short, with 15 bases between. In DNA form, the CDR3 reads TGCGCCAGCCGTCCCCTACAGGACAACACTGAAGCTTTCTTT. As protein: CASRPLQDNTEAFF.

J is TRBJ2-7 and V is TRBV6-6; 9 positions agree with TRBD1. The length of the CDR3 is 14 residues. The germline gives CDR1 MNHNY, CDR2 SVGAGI (reference sequence). V was clipped by 2 bases and J by 4 bases; unmatched bases: 3. The CDR3 is CASSYRDRVYEQYF. Written as DNA, the CDR3 is TGTGCCAGCAGTTACCGGGACAGGGTATACGAGCAGTACTTC.

V gene TRBV6-5 combines with J gene TRBJ2-1; TRBD2 aligns across 9 bases. From germline, CDR1 is MNHEY and CDR2 SVGAGI. The V and J ends lost 5 bases and 3 bases, in that order; junction bases with no gene match: 5. The CDR3 length is 15 residues. This CDR3 is CASSHLAGIYNEQFF. CDR3 in DNA: TGTGCCAGCAGTCATCTAGCGGGGATCTACAATGAGCAGTTCTTC.

V is TRBV6-1 and J is TRBJ2-7; 10 bases line up with TRBD2. The CDR3 totals 15 residues. Germline CDR1 and CDR2: MNHNS and SASEGT. V lost 4 bases and J lost 7; bases outside the gene matches: 10. This CDR3 is CASSGGLAAFREQYF. The CDR3, as DNA: TGTGCCAGCAGTGGTGGACTAGCGGCTTTCCGGGAGCAGTACTTC.

The V and J genes are TRBV4-1 and TRBJ2-1; D is possibly TRBD2 (5 bases). Trimming took 3 bases from V and 0 from J, leaving 6 bases between them. Germline CDR1 and CDR2: MGHRA and YSYEKL. The CDR3 length is 14 residues. CDR3 bases: TGCGCCAGCAGCCAGAGGGACTCCTACAATGAGCAGTTCTTC. It translates to CASSQRDSYNEQFF.

The chain uses TRBV15 and TRBJ1-6; possible D gene TRBD1, 5 bases. The CDR3 is 14 amino acids. With 7 bases removed from V and 6 bases from J, the gap between germline ends came to 13 bases. In germline, CDR1 is LNHNV, CDR2 YYDKDF (reference sequence). The CDR3 bases are TGTGCCACCAACTCAGGGATCGTTAATTCACCCCTCCACTTT. As protein: CATNSGIVNSPLHF.

This CDR3 reads CASTSGRFSGANVLTF. The CDR3 DNA follows: TGTGCCAGCACTAGCGGGAGGTTCTCTGGGGCCAACGTCCTGACTTTC. V is TRBV28 and J is TRBJ2-6, with TRBD2 identical over 11 bases. This CDR3 region has 16 residues. Germline V gene sequence: CDR1 MDHEN, CDR2 SYDVKM. V lost 7 bases to trimming and J lost 0 bases; unmatched junction nucleotides: 2.

This clone was picked up a small number of times. The chain employs TRBV5-1 and TRBJ1-3, with D possibly TRBD1 on 5 matching bases. V lost 0 bases and J 4 bases, leaving 11 bases between the germline ends. Germline CDR1 is SGHRS and CDR2 is YFSETQ. The CDR3 runs to 15 residues. The DNA for the CDR3 is TGCGCCAGCAGCTTGGGGGGGACGGTCGGAAACACCATATATTTT. Protein product: CASSLGGTVGNTIYF.

The V gene is TRBV29-1, the J gene TRBJ1-4; D may be TRBD1 (5 bases). Germline CDR1 SQVTM, CDR2 ANQGSEA. The CDR3 runs 12 residues. V shed 5 bases and J shed 7 bases, with 11 bases lying between them. CDR3 nucleotide sequence: TGCAGCGTTAAGGGACGAGGTGAAAAACTGTTTTTT. It is translated as CSVKGRGEKLFF.

This sequence joins TRBV6-5 and TRBJ2-3, with unresolved D. The length of the CDR3 is 14 residues. V was trimmed by 3 bases and J by 3 bases, leaving 10 bases between them. The germline CDR1 and CDR2 sequences are MNHEY and SVGAGI. CDR3 in amino acids: CASSYSRATDTQYF. CDR3 in DNA: TGTGCCAGCAGTTATTCACGGGCTACAGATACGCAGTATTTT.

The chain links TRBV28 to TRBJ1-1; 7 nucleotides align to TRBD1. The V and J ends lost 8 bases and 4 bases, in that order; junction bases with no gene match: 13. This CDR3 contains 15 residues. The germline gives CDR1 MDHEN, CDR2 SYDVKM. Here the CDR3 DNA reads TGTGCCAGCGGCCCGCTCAATCAGGGGGGCACTGAAGCTTTCTTT. It translates to CASGPLNQGGTEAFF.

V gene TRBV12-5 combines with J gene TRBJ1-3, with a tentative D call TRBD1 (5 bases). Per the germline V gene, CDR1 is LGHNT and CDR2 is FRNRAP. The CDR3 covers 17 residues. V gave up 0 bases and J gave up 4 bases, with 16 bases separating them. The CDR3 is CASGLVVSTALGNTIYF. The CDR3 DNA is TGTGCTAGTGGTTTGGTAGTTTCGACAGCCTTGGGAAACACCATATATTTT.

The V gene is TRBV6-5, the J gene TRBJ2-5; D ambiguous. CDR1 is MNHEY and CDR2 is SVGAGI in the germline V gene. CDR3 length: 13 amino acids. Trimming pared 5 bases from V and 9 bases from J, leaving 16 bases between. Here the CDR3 reads CASSKQSGSAQYF. The CDR3 nucleotides are TGTGCCAGCAGTAAGCAATCCGGGTCGGCCCAGTACTTC.

The V and J genes are TRBV6-4 and TRBJ2-2; perhaps TRBD2 as D (5 bases). The CDR3 is 12 residues long. Germline CDR1 reads MRHNA; CDR2 reads SNTAGT. Trimming left V 4 bases short and J 5 bases short, with 5 bases between. This CDR3 is CASSAGTGELFF. For the CDR3, the DNA is TGTGCCAGCAGTGCGGGAACCGGGGAGCTGTTTTTT.

V gene TRBV6-1 combines with J gene TRBJ1-2; D ambiguous. V was trimmed by 3 bases and J by 4 bases, leaving 6 bases between them. This CDR3 comprises 12 residues. Per germline, CDR1 MNHNS and CDR2 SASEGT. CDR3 DNA: TGTGCCAGCAGTGAGAGGCCCTATGGCTACACCTTC. Translation: CASSERPYGYTF.

The J gene is TRBJ2-3, the V gene TRBV9; D is unresolved. CDR3 length: 14 residues. CDR1 is SGDLS and CDR2 is YYNGEE in the germline V gene. Trimming shortened V by 2 bases and J by 7 bases, and 14 bases separated the two germline ends. CDR3 DNA: TGTGCCAGCAGCGTCGGCCCCGGCCAAAATACGCAGTATTTT. Its translation is CASSVGPGQNTQYF.

V usage is TRBV6-1 and J usage is TRBJ2-4; no clear D gene. Trimming removed 3 bases at V and 2 bases at J, with 5 bases between. The length of the CDR3 is 13 residues. Germline values: CDR1 MNHNS, CDR2 SASEGT. CDR3: CASSDIPKNIQYF. The CDR3 region has the DNA TGTGCCAGCAGTGACATTCCCAAAAACATTCAGTACTTC.

The chain couples TRBV18 to TRBJ2-7; the D gene is possibly TRBD2 (6 bases). The germline V gene encodes CDR1 KGHSH and CDR2 LQKENI. V was cut by 0 bases and J by 7 bases, with 16 bases left in between. The CDR3 is 15 amino acids. The CDR3 loop reads CASSPPERGNVEQYF. The CDR3 DNA reads TGTGCCAGCTCACCACCGGAACGGGGGAATGTGGAGCAGTACTTC.

The genes are TRBV6-5 and TRBJ2-6; D remains unclear. V lost 5 bases to trimming and J lost 6 bases, with 11 bases between them. The CDR3 covers 14 residues. The germline V gene encodes CDR1 MNHEY and CDR2 SVGAGI. CDR3 DNA: TGTGCCAGCAGTGTGGCGGCTGAGGCCAACGTCCTGACTTTC. Translation: CASSVAAEANVLTF.

This clone was recorded a few times. In nucleotides, the CDR3 is TGTGCCAGCAGTTATCAGACAGGGGGGTACGAGCAGTACTTC. Protein sequence: CASSYQTGGYEQYF. V is TRBV6-6 and J is TRBJ2-7; 9 bases match TRBD1. After removal of 3 bases from V and 4 bases from J, the junction contained 4 bases not matched to a gene. This CDR3 region has 14 residues. Germline V gives CDR1 MNHNY, CDR2 SVGAGI (reference sequence).

The chain couples TRBV25-1 to TRBJ1-1; D remains unclear. Germline CDR1 is MGHDK and CDR2 is SYGVNS. The CDR3 length is 15 residues. Trimming removed 1 base from V and 1 base from J, with 10 bases in between. The CDR3 sequence: CASSELSDWNTEAFF. As DNA, the CDR3 is TGTGCCAGCAGTGAATTATCAGACTGGAACACTGAAGCTTTCTTT. The variable domain in full, completed from reference TRBV25-1 and TRBJ1-1, reads EADIYQTPRYLVIGTGKKITLECSQTMGHDKMYWYQQDPGMELHLIHYSYGVNSTEKGDLSSESTVSRIRTEHFPLTLESARPSHTSQYLCASSELSDWNTEAFFGQGTRLTVV.

This chain uses TRBV4-1 with TRBJ2-2; D possibly corresponds to TRBD2 (6 bases). This CDR3 region has 16 residues. Trimming shortened V by 4 bases and J by 5 bases, and 17 bases separated the two germline ends. Germline V gene data show CDR1 as MGHRA and CDR2 as YSYEKL. The CDR3 DNA is TGCGCCAGCAGCCCGGGGGTACGGGAGAATACCGGGGAGCTGTTTTTT. Protein: CASSPGVRENTGELFF.

This chain joins TRBV6-6 and TRBJ1-2, with 7 bases fitting TRBD1. Looked up from germline, CDR1 is MNHNY and CDR2 is SVGAGI (reference sequence). CDR3 length: 14 amino acids. V lost 4 bases to trimming and J lost 6 bases; unmatched junction nucleotides: 8. In nucleotides, the CDR3 is TGTGCCAGCAGTTCCCGACAGGGTCGTGATGGCTACACCTTC. The encoded protein is CASSSRQGRDGYTF.

The chain is built from TRBV5-1 and TRBJ1-2; 11 bases line up with TRBD1. This CDR3 spans 13 amino acids. Germline V gene data show CDR1 as SGHRS and CDR2 as YFSETQ. V lost 6 bases to trimming and J lost 7 bases; unmatched junction nucleotides: 5. In DNA form, the CDR3 reads TGCGCCAGCACTGGACAGGGGGCCTCTGGCTACACCTTC. Amino acid sequence: CASTGQGASGYTF.

This chain uses TRBV5-5 with TRBJ2-7; 9 nucleotides align to TRBD1. Germline assignment: CDR1 SGHKS and CDR2 YYEKEE (reference sequence). The junction had 12 bases not matched to a gene; V was cut back by 2 bases and J by 3 bases. The CDR3 runs 17 residues. CDR3 DNA: TGTGCCAGCAGCTTCGCTAGACTACGGACAGGGGACTACGAGCAGTACTTC. Amino acids: CASSFARLRTGDYEQYF.

The count of this clone is one. Different DNA sequences within this sample yield the same CDR3. J is TRBJ2-7 and V is TRBV15; D is unresolved. With 1 base removed from V and 3 bases from J, the gap between germline ends came to 4 bases. From germline, CDR1 is LNHNV and CDR2 YYDKDF (reference sequence). The CDR3 spans 12 residues. The CDR3 sequence: CATSRAGYEQYF. CDR3 nucleotide sequence: TGTGCCACCAGCAGAGCCGGCTACGAGCAGTACTTC.